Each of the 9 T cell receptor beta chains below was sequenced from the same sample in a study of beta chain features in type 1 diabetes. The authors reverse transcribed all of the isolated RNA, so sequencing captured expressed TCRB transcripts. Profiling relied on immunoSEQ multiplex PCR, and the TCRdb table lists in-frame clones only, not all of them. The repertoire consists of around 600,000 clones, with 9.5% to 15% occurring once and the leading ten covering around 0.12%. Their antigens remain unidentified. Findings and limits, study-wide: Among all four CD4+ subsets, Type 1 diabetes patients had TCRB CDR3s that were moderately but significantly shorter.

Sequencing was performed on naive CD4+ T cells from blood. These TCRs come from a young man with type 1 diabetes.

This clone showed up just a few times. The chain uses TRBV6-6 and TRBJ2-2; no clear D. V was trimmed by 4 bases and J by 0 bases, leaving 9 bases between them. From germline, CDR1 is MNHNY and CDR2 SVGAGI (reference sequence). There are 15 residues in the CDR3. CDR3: CASSLKSPNTGELFF. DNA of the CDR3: TGTGCCAGCAGTTTAAAGTCACCGAACACCGGGGAGCTGTTTTTT.

CDR3 sequence: CASSLQGLNTGELFF. DNA for the CDR3: TGTGCCAGCAGCTTACAGGGATTGAACACCGGGGAGCTGTTTTTT. This rearrangement joins TRBV7-2 to TRBJ2-2; D might be TRBD1 (5 bases). The V and J ends lost 2 bases and 1 base respectively, with 8 bases between them. Germline V gives CDR1 SGHTA, CDR2 FQGNSA. This CDR3 spans 15 amino acids.

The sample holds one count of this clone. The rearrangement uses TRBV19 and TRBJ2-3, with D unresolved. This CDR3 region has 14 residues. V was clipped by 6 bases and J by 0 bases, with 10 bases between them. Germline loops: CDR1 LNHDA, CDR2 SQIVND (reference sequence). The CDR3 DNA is TGTGCCAGTAGCCCGGACCGAAGCACAGATACGCAGTATTTT. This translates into CASSPDRSTDTQYF.

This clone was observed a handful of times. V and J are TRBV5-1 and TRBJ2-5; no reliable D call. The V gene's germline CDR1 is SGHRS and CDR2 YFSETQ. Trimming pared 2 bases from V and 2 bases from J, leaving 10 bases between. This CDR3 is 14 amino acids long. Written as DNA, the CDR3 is TGCGCCAGCAGCTTTAATGATCCTCAAGAGACCCAGTACTTC. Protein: CASSFNDPQETQYF.

The CDR3 spells CASSFLASISPLHF. In DNA form, the CDR3 reads TGTGCCAGCAGCTTTCTGGCGAGTATTTCACCCCTCCACTTT. The chain links TRBV14 to TRBJ1-6; D gene unclear. There are 14 residues in the CDR3. Germline loops: CDR1 SGHDN, CDR2 FVKESK. Trimming stripped 5 bases from V and 9 bases from J, with 14 bases between.

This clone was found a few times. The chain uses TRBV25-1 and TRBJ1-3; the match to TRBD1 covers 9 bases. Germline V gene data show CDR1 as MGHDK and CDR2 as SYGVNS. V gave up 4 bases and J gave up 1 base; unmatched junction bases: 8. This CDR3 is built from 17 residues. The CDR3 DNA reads TGTGCCAGCAGTGGGTCGGACAGGGGTTTTTCTGGAAACACCATATATTTT. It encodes CASSGSDRGFSGNTIYF.

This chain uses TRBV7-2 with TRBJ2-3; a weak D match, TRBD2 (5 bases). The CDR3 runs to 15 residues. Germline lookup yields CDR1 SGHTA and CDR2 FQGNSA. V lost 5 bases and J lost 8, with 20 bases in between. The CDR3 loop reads CASSPLGAESGTQYF. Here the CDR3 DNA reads TGTGCCAGCAGCCCGTTGGGAGCGGAGTCGGGTACGCAGTATTTT.

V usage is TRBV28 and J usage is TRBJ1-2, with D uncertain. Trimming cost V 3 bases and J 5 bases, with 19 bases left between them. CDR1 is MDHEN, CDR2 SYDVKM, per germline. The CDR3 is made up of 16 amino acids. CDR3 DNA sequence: TGTGCCAGCAGTTTGGGCGCACCCCGGGGAGTATATGGCTACACCTTC. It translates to CASSLGAPRGVYGYTF.

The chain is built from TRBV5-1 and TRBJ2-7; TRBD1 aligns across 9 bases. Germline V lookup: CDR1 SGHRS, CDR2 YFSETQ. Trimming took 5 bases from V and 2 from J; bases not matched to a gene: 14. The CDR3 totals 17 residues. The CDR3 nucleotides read TGCGCCAGCAGTTTAAGACCCGGGACAGGGTCCACCTACGAGCAGTACTTC. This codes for CASSLRPGTGSTYEQYF.